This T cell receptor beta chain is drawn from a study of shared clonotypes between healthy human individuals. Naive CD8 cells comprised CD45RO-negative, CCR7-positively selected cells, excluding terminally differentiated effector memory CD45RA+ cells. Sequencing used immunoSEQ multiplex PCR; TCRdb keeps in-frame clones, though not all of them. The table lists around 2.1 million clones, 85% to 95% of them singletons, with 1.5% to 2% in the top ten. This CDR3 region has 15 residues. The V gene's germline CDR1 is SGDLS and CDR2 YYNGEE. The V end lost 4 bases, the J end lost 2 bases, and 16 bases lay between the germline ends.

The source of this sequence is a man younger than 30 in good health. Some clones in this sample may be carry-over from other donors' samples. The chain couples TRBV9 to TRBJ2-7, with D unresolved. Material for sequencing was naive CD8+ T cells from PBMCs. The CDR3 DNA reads TGTGCCAGCAGCCCCGGACCCCCCCTGACCTACGAGCAGTACTTC. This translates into CASSPGPPLTYEQYF.